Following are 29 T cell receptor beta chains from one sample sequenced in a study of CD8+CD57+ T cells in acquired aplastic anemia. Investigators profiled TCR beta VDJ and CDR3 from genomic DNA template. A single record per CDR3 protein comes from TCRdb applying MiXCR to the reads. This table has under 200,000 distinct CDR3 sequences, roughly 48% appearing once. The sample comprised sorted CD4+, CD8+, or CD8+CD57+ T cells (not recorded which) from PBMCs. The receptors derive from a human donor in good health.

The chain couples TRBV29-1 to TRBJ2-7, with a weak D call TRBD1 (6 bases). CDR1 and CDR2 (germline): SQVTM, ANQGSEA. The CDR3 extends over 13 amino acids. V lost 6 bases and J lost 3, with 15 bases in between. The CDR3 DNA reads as TGCAGCGTACGTCCCGGACAGTTCTACGAGCAGTACTTC. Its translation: CSVRPGQFYEQYF.

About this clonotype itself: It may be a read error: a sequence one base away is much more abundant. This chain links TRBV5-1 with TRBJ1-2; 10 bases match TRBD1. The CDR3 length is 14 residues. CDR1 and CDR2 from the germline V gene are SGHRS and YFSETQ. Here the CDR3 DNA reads TGCGCCAGCAGCTCGACAGGGGGCAGCTATGGCCACACCTTC. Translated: CASSSTGGSYGHTF. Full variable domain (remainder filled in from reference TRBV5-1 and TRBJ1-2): KAGVTQTPRYLIKTRGQQVTLSCSPISGHRSVSWYQQTPGQGLQFLFEYFSETQRNKGNFPGRFSGRQFSNSRSEMNVSTLELGDSALYLCASSSTGGSYGHTFGSGTRLTVV.

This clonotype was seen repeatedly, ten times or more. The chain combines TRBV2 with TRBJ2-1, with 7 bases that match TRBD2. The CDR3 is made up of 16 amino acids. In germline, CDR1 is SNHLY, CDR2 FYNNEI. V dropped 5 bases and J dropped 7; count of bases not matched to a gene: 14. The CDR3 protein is CASSPAGREFLNEQFF. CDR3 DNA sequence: TGTGCCAGCAGTCCCGCGGGGCGGGAGTTCTTGAATGAGCAGTTCTTC.

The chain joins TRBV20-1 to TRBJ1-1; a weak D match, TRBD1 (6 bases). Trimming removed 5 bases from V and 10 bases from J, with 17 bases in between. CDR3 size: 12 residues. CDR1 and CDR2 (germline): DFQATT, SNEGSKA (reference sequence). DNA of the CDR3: TGCAGTGCTTTGTTCTCAGGGGCAAGAGCTTTCTTT. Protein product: CSALFSGARAFF.

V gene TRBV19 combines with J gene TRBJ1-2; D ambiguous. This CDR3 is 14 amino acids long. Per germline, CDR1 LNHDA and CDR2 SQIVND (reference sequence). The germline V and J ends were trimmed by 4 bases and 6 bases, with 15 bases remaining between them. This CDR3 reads CASSNSQGRDGYTF. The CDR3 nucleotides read TGTGCCAGTAGTAATTCCCAAGGAAGGGATGGCTACACCTTC.

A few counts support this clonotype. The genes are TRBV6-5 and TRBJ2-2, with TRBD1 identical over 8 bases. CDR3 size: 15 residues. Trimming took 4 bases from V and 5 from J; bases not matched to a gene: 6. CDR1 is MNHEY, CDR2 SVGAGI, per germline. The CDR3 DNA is TGTGCCAGCAGTTCAGGACAGGGAATTACCGGGGAGCTGTTTTTT. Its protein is CASSSGQGITGELFF.

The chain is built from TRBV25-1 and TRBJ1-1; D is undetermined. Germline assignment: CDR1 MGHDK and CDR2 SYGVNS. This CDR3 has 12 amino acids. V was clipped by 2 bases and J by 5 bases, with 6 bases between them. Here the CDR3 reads CASSELGTEAFF. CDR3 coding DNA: TGTGCCAGCAGTGAACTTGGGACTGAAGCTTTCTTT. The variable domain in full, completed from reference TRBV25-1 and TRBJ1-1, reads EADIYQTPRYLVIGTGKKITLECSQTMGHDKMYWYQQDPGMELHLIHYSYGVNSTEKGDLSSESTVSRIRTEHFPLTLESARPSHTSQYLCASSELGTEAFFGQGTRLTVV.

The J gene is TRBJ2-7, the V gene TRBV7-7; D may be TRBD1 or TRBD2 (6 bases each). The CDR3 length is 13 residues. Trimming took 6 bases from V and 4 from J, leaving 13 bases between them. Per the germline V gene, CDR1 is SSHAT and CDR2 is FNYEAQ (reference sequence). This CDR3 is CASSPGEEYEQYF. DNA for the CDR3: TGTGCCAGCAGTCCAGGGGAGGAGTACGAGCAGTACTTC.

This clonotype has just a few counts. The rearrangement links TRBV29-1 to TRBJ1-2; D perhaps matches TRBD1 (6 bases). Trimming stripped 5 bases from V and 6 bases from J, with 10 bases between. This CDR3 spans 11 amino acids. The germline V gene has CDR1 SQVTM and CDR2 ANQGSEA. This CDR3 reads CSVTGKDGYTF. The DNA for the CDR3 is TGCAGCGTTACAGGGAAGGATGGCTACACCTTC.

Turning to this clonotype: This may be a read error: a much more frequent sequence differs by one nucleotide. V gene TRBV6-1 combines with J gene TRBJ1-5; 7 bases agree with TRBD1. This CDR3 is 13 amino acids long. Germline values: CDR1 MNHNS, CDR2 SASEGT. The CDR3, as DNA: TGTGCCGGCAGTCGACAGGGATCTCAGCCCCAGCATTTT. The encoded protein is CAGSRQGSQPQHF.

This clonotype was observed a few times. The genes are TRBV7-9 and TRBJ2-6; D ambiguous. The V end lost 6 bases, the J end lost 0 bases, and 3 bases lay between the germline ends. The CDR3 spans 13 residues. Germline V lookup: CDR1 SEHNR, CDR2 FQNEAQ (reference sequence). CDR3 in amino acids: CASRPSGANVLTF. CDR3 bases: TGTGCCAGCAGACCCTCTGGGGCCAACGTCCTGACTTTC.

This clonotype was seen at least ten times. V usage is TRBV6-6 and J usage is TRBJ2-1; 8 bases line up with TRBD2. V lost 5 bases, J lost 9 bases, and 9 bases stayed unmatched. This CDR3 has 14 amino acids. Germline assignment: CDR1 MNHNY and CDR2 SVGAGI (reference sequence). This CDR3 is CASSPPAGVSEQFF. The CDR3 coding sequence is TGTGCCAGCAGTCCGCCAGCGGGAGTGAGTGAGCAGTTCTTC.

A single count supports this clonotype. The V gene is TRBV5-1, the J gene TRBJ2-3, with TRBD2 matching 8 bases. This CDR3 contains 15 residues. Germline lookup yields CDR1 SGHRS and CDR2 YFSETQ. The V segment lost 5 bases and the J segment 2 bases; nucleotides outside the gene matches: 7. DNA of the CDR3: TGCGCCAGCAGAATTCGGACTAGCCCCACAGATACGCAGTATTTT. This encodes CASRIRTSPTDTQYF.

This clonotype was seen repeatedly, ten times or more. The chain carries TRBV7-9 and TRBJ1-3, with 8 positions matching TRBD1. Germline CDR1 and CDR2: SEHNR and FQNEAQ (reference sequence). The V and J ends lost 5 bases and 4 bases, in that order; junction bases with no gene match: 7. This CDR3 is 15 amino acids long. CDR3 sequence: CASSARQGLGNTIYF. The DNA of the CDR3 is TGTGCCAGCAGCGCGCGACAGGGGTTGGGAAACACCATATATTTT.

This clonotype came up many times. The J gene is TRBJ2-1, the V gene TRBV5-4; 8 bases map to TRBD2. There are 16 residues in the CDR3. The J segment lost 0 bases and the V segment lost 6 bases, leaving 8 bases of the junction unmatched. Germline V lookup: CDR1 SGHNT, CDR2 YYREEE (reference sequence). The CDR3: CASIPAGANSYNEQFF. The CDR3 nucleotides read TGTGCCAGCATCCCAGCGGGGGCTAACTCCTACAATGAGCAGTTCTTC.

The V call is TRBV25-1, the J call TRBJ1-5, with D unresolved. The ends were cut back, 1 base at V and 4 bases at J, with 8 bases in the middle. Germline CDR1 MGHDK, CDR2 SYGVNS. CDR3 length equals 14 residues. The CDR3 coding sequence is TGTGCCAGCAGTGAATGGGTGTCTAATCAGCCCCAGCATTTT. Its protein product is CASSEWVSNQPQHF.

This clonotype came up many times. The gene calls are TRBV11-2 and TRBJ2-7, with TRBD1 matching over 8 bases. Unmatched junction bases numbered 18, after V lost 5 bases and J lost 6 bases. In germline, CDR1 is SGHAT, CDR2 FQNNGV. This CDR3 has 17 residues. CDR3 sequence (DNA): TGTGCCAGCAGCCCAAGGATCAGCCAGGGGGCTGTGGGCGAGCAGTACTTC. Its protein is CASSPRISQGAVGEQYF. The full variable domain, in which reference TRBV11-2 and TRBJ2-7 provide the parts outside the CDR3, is EAGVAQSPRYKIIEKRQSVAFWCNPISGHATLYWYQQILGQGPKLLIQFQNNGVVDDSQLPKDRFSAERLKGVDSTLKIQPAKLEDSAVYLCASSPRISQGAVGEQYFGPGTRLTVT.

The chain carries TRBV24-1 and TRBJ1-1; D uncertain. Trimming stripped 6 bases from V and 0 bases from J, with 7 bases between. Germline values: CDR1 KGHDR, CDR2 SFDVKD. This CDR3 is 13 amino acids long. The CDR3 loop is CATSSALNTEAFF. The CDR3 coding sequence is TGTGCCACCAGTTCTGCTCTGAACACTGAAGCTTTCTTT.

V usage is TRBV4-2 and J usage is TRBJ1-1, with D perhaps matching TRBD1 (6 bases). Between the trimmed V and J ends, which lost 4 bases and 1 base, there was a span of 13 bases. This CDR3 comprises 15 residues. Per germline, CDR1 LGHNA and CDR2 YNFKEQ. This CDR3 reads CASSRGPDRNTEAFF. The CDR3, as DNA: TGTGCCAGCAGCCGCGGTCCGGACAGGAACACTGAAGCTTTCTTT.

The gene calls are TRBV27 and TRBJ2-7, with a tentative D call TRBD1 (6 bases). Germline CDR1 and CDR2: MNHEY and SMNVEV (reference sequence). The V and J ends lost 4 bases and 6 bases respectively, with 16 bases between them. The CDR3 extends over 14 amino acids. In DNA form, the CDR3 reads TGTGCCAGCAGTTCAAGCCTAACAGGGTCCGAGCAGTACTTC. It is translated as CASSSSLTGSEQYF.

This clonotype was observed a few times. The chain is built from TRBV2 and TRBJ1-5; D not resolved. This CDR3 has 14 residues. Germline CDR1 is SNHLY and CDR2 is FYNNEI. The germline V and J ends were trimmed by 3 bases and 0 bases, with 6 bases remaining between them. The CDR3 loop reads CASSDLNSNQPQHF. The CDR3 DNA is TGTGCCAGCAGTGATCTGAATAGCAATCAGCCCCAGCATTTT.

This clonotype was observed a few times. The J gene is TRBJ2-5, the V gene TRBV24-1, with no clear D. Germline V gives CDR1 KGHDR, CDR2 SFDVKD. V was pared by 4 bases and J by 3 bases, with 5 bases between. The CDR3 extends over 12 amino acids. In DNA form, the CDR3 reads TGTGCCACCAGTGAGGGGAAAGAGACCCAGTACTTC. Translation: CATSEGKETQYF.

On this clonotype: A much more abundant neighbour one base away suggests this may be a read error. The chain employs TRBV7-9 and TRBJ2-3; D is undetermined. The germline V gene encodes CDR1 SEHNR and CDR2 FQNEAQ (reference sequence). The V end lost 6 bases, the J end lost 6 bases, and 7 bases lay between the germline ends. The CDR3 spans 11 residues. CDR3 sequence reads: CASRCLDTQYF. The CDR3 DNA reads TGTGCCAGCAGGTGCCTCGATACGCAGTATTTT. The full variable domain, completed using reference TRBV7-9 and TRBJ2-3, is DTGVSQNPRHKITKRGQNVTFRCDPISEHNRLYWYRQTLGQGPEFLTYFQNEAQLEKSRLLSDRFSAERPKGSFSTLEIQRTEQGDSAMYLCASRCLDTQYFGPGTRLTVL.

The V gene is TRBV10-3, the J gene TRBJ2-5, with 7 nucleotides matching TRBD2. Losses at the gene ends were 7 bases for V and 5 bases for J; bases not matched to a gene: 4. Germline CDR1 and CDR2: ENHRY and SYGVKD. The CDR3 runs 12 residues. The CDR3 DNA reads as TGTGCCATCAAGCGGGGCGGCGAGACCCAGTACTTC. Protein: CAIKRGGETQYF.

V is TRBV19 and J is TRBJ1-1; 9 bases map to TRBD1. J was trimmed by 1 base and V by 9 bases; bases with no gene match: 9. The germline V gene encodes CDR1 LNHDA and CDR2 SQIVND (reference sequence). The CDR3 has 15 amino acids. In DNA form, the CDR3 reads TGTGCCAGCGAAGCGGGACAGGGAGGGAACACTGAAGCTTTCTTT. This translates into CASEAGQGGNTEAFF. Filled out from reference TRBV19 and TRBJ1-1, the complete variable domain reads DGGITQSPKYLFRKEGQNVTLSCEQNLNHDAMYWYRQDPGQGLRLIYYSQIVNDFQKGDIAEGYSVSREKKESFPLTVTSAQKNPTAFYLCASEAGQGGNTEAFFGQGTRLTVV.

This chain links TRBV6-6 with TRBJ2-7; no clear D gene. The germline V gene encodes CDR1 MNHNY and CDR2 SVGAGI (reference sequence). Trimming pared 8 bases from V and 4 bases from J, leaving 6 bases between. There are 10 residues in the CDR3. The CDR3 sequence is CASGLYEQYF. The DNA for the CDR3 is TGTGCCAGCGGTTTATACGAGCAGTACTTC.

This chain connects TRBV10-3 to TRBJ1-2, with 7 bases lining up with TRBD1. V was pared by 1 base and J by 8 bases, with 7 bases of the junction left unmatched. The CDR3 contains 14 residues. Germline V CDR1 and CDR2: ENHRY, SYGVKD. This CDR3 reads CAISEFKGAGGYTF. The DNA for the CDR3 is TGTGCCATCAGTGAGTTTAAGGGGGCCGGCGGCTACACCTTC.

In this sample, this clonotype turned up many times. CDR3 protein: CASSALRENTEAFF. For the CDR3, the DNA is TGTGCCAGCAGCGCACTAAGAGAGAACACTGAAGCTTTCTTT. J is TRBJ1-1 and V is TRBV9, with unresolved D. Germline assignment: CDR1 SGDLS and CDR2 YYNGEE. With 3 bases removed from V and 1 base from J, the gap between germline ends came to 10 bases. The CDR3 totals 14 residues.

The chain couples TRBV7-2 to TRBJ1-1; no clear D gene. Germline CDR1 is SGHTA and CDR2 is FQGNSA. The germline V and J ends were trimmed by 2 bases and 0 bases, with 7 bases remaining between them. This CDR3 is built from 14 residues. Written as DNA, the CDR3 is TGTGCCAGCAGCTTAAGTGAGTTGAACACTGAAGCTTTCTTT. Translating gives CASSLSELNTEAFF.